This TCR beta chain was captured by sequencing in a study of T cell repertoires in cytomegalovirus infection (dated by TCRdb to about 2019). Regarding the research as a whole: Recently identified HLA-C-restricted CMV epitopes, whose presentation resists viral immunomodulation, were targeted by peptide stimulations together with well-studied HLA-B-restricted epitopes. Donor HLA type was relevant to the analysis, as public TCR beta signatures indicated carriage of CMV infection together with the matching HLA type. Here is what the overall study found, with its caveats: The ex vivo response was dominated by HLA-C-restricted CMV-specific TCR beta clonotypes, and the single most frequent clonotype in two of eight donors was supplied by these HLA-C-restricted clonotypes. Cumulative frequency of public TCR beta family members discriminated carriers of CMV infection plus the relevant HLA type in this cohort and an independent approximately 370-donor cohort.

The CDR3 holds 14 amino acids from the cysteine to the phenylalanine. Left in the record is the CDR3 DNA by itself, 42 bases read in frame from the first base. CDR1 and CDR2, per the germline V gene, are SGHTA and FQGNSA. Clipping removes 3 bases from V and 11 bases from J, with 9 as the unmatched junction base count. Sequencing was performed on an Illumina HiSeq 1500. TCRdb handled the public reads itself, with Q25 trimming in fastp and clone calling in MiXCR, and kept productive beta chains. Every distinct CDR3 protein forms one entry, paired with its most common genes and DNA. In this sample the table shows about 400,000 distinct CDR3 sequences, around a third of which occur a single time. The top ten hold about 14% of the sample. The treatment or condition label, read with the paper, signifies: in vitro stimulation with specific CMV peptide epitopes to enrich CMV-specific T cells. Turning to this clonotype: Its target antigen remains unknown. No base quality values were provided; no much bigger clone lies one nucleotide off.

The sequence came from a human donor in good health (CMV status not recorded). Some clones in this sample may be carry-over from other donors' samples. The sequences come from cultured PBMCs, collected from culture after CMV antigen stimulation. The chain uses TRBV7-2 and TRBJ2-5; 10 bases in between match TRBD2. The CDR3 sequence is CASSFRLAGEVQYF. The DNA reads TGTGCCAGCAGCTTCAGGCTAGCGGGAGAGGTGCAGTACTTC.